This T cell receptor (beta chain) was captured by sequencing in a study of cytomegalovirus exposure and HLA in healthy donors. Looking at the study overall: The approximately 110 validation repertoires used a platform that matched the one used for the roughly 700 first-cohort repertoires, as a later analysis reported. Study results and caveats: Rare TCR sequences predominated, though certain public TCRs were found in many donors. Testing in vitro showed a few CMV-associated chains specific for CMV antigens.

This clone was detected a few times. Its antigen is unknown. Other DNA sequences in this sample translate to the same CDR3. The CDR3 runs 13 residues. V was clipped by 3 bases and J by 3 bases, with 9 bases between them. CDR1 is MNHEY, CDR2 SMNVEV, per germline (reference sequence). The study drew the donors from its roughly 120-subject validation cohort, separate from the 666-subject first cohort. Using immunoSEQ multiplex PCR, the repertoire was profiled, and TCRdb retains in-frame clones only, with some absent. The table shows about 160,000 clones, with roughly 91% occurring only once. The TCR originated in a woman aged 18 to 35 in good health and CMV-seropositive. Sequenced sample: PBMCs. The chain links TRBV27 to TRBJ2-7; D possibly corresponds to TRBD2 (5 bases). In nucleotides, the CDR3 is TGTGCCAGCAGTTTGGAAGGGAGCTACGAGCAGTACTTC. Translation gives CASSLEGSYEQYF.